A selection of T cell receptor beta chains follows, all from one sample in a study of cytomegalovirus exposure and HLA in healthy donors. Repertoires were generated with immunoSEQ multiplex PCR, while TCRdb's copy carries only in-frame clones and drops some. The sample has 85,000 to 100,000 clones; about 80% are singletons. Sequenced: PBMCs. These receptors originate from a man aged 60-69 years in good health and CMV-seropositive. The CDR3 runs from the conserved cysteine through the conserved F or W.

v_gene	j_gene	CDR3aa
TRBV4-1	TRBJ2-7	CASSQDPQGSYEQYF
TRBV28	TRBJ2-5	CASSLGGASSETQYF
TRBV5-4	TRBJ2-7	CASSLDLARFYEQYF
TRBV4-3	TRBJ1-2	CASSQEERGGGYTF
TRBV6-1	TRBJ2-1	CASSPKAGGEQFF
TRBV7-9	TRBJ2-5	CASSPRQANQETQYF
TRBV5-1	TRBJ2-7	CASSLRGLSYEQYF
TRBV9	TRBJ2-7	CASSVGTGITYEQYF
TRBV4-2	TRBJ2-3	CASSQDRGDTQYF
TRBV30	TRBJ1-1	CAWTEALNTEAFF
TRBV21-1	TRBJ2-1	CASGWDSNNEQFF
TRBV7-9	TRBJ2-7	CSSSPPVMGTGEQYF
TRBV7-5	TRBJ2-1	CARSCGRLAGGSSYNEQFF
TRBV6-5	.	CASSRTGVNSYEQYF
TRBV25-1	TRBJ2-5	CASSERLAGGPRDF
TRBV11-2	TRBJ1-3	CASSSGGYPGNTIYF
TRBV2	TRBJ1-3	CANYRDLSGNTIYF
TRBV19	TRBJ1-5	CASSPTGNNQPQHF
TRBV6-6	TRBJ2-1	CASSSGLAAYNEQFF
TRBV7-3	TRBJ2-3	CASAWTGGKADTQYF
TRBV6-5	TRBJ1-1	CASSETLQGTAFF
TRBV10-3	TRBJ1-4	CAISSGTGRGAMANEKLFF
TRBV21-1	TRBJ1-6	CASSPGGKFNNSPLHF
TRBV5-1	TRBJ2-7	CASSFSRAGYEQYF
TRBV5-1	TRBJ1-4	CASAKGQVRGGPNEKLFF
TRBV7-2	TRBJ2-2	CASSLSGTTGELFF
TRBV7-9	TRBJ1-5	CASSRQRKGPQHF
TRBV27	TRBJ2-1	CASSLTSGYNEQFF
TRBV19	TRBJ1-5	CASSIDEYSNQPQHF
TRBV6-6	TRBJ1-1	CASSPPRGKSTEAFF
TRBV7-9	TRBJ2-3	CASSLKYRGTTDTQYF
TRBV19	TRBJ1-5	CASSISGFSNQPQHF
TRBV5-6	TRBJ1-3	CASSPGLGNTIYF
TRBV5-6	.	CASSRDWSSYEQYF
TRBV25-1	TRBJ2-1	CASSLYGNEQFF